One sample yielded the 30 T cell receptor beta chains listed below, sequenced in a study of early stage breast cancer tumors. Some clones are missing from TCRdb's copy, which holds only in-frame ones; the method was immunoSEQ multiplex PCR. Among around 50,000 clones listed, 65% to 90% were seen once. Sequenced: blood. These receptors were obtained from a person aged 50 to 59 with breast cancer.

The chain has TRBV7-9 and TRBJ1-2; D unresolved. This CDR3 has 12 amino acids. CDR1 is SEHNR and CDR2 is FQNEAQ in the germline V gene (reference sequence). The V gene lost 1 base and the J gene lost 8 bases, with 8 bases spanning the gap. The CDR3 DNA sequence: TGTGCCAGCAGCTTAGACGGCTTAGGCTACACCTTC. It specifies CASSLDGLGYTF. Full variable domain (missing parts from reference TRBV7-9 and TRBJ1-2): DTGVSQNPRHKITKRGQNVTFRCDPISEHNRLYWYRQTLGQGPEFLTYFQNEAQLEKSRLLSDRFSAERPKGSFSTLEIQRTEQGDSAMYLCASSLDGLGYTFGSGTRLTVV.

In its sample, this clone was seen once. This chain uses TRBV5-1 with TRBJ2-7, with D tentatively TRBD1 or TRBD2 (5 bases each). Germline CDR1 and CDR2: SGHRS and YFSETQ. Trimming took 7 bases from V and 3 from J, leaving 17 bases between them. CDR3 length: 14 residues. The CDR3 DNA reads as TGCGCCAGCTTAGGGACCCGGAAGGACTACGAGCAGTACTTC. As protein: CASLGTRKDYEQYF.

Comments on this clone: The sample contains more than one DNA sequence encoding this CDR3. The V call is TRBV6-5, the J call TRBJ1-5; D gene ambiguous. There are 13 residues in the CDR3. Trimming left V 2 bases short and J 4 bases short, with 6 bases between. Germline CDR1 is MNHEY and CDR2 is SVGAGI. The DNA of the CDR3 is TGTGCCAGCAGTTACAGAAGGAATCAGCCCCAGCATTTT. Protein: CASSYRRNQPQHF.

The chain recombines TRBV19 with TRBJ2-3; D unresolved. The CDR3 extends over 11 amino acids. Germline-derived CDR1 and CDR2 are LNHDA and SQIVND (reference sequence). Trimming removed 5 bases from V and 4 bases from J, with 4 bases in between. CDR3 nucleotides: TGTGCCAGTAGTGAGGCAGATACGCAGTATTTT. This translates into CASSEADTQYF.

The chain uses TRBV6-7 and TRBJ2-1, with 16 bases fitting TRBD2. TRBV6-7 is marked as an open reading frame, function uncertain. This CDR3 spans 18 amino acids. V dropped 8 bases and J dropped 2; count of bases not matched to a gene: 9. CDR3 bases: TGTGCCAGCGGAACCGGGACTAGCGGGGGGGGAACCTACAATGAGCAGTTCTTC. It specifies CASGTGTSGGGTYNEQFF.

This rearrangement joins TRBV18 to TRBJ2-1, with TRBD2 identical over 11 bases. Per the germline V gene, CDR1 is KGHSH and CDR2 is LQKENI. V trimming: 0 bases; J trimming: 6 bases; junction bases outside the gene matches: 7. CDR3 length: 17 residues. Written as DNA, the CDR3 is TGTGCCAGCTCACCACCCTTAGCGGGGGGGCCCGCCAATGAGCAGTTCTTC. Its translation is CASSPPLAGGPANEQFF.

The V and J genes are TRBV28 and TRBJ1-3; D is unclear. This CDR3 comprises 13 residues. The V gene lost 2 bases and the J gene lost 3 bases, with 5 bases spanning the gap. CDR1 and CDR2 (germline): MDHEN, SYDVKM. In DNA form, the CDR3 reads TGTGCCAGCAGTTTAGGACTTGGAAACACCATATATTTT. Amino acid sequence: CASSLGLGNTIYF.

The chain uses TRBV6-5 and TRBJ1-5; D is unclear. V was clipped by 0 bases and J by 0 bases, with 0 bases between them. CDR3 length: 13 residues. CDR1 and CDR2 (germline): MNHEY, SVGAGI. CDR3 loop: CASSYSSNQPQHF. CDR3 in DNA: TGTGCCAGCAGTTACTCTAGCAATCAGCCCCAGCATTTT.

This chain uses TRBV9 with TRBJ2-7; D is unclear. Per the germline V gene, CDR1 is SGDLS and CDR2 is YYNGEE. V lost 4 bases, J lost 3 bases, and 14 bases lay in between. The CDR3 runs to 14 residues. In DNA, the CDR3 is TGTGCCAGCAGCCCGTCGTATGGGTTCTACGAGCAGTACTTC. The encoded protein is CASSPSYGFYEQYF. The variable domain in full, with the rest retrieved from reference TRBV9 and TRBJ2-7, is DSGVTQTPKHLITATGQRVTLRCSPRSGDLSVYWYQQSLDQGLQFLIQYYNGEERAKGNILERFSAQQFPDLHSELNLSSLELGDSALYFCASSPSYGFYEQYFGPGTRLTVT.

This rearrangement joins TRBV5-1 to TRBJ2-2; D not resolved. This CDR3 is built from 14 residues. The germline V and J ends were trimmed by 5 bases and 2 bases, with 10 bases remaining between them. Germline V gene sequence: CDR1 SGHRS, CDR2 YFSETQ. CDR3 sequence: CASRLWENTGELFF. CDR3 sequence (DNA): TGCGCCAGCAGACTTTGGGAAAACACCGGGGAGCTGTTTTTT.

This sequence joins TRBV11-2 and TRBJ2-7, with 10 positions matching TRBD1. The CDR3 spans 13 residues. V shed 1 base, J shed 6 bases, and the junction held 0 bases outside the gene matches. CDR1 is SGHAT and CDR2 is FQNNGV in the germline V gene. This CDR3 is CASSLGDRGEQYF. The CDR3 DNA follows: TGTGCCAGCAGCTTAGGGGACAGGGGCGAGCAGTACTTC.

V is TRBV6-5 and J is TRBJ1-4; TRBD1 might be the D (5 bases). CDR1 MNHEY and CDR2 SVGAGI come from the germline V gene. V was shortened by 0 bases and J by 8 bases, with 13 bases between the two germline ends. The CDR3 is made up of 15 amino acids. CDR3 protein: CASSYSLGAREKLFF. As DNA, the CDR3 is TGTGCCAGCAGTTACTCGTTAGGGGCTAGGGAAAAACTGTTTTTT.

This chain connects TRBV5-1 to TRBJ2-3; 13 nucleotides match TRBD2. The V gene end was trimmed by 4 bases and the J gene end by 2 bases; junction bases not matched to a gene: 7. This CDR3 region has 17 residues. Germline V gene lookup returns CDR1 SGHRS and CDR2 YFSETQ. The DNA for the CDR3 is TGCGCCAGCAGCCAGGGGACTAGCGGGGCCCACACAGATACGCAGTATTTT. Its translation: CASSQGTSGAHTDTQYF.

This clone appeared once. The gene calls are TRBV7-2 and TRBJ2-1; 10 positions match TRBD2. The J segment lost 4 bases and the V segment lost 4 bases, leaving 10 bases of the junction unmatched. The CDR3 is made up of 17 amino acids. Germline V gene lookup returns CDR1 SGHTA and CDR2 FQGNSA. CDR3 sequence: CASSYSSGRGGYNEQFF. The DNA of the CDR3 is TGTGCCAGCAGCTACTCTAGCGGGAGAGGAGGGTACAATGAGCAGTTCTTC.

CDR3 in amino acids: CASSDSDYNQPQHF. CDR3 coding DNA: TGTGCCAGCAGTGATTCAGACTACAATCAGCCCCAGCATTTT. The rearrangement uses TRBV6-1 and TRBJ1-5; D unresolved. CDR1 MNHNS and CDR2 SASEGT come from the germline V gene. The CDR3 is made up of 14 amino acids. The V end was cut by 3 bases, the J end by 3 bases, with 9 bases between.

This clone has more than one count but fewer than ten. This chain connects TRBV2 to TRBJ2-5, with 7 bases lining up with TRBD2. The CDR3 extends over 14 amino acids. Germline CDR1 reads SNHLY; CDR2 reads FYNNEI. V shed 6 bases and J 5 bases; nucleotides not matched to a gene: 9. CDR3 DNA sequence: TGTGCCAGCAGCCACCCCAGGCGGGGGGAGACCCAGTACTTC. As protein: CASSHPRRGETQYF.

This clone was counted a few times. The DNA for the CDR3 is TGTGCCAGCAGCTTCGGAGGGGGGTCGGGCAATCAGCCCCAGCATTTT. Protein: CASSFGGGSGNQPQHF. J is TRBJ1-5 and V is TRBV7-9, with a tentative D call TRBD1 (6 bases). Per the germline V gene, CDR1 is SEHNR and CDR2 is FQNEAQ (reference sequence). V gave up 3 bases and J gave up 2 bases, with 14 bases separating them. This CDR3 comprises 16 residues.

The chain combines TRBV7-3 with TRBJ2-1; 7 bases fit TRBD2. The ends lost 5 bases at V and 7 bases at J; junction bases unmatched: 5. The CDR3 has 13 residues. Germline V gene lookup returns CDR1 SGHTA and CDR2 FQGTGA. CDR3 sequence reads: CASSTGLENEQFF. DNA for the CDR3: TGTGCCAGCAGCACAGGACTAGAAAATGAGCAGTTCTTC.

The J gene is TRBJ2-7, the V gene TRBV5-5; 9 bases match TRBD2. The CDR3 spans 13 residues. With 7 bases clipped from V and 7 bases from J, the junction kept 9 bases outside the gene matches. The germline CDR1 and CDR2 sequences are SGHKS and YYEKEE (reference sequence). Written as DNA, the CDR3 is TGTGCCAGCGGATTTAGCGGGGGCGGGGAGCAGTACTTC. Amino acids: CASGFSGGGEQYF.

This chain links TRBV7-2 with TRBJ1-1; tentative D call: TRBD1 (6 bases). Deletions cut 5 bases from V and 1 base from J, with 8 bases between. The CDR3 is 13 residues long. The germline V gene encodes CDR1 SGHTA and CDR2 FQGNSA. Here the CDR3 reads CASSLQGNTEAFF. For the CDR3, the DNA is TGTGCCAGCAGCCTACAGGGGAACACTGAAGCTTTCTTT.

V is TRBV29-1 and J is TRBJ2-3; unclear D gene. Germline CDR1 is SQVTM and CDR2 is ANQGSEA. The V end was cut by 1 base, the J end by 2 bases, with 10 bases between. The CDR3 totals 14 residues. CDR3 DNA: TGCAGCGTTGAAGTCCAGGCTACCACAGATACGCAGTATTTT. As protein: CSVEVQATTDTQYF.

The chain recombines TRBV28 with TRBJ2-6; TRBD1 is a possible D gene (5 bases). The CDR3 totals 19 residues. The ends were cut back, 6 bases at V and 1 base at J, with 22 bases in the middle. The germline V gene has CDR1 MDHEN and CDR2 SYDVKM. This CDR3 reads CASSFRTAGRISGANVLTF. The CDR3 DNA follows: TGTGCCAGCAGCTTCCGAACCGCAGGGCGGATTTCTGGGGCCAACGTCCTGACTTTC.

Written as DNA, the CDR3 is TGTGCCAGCAGTACCAACAACGGGGGCGGAAGCTATGGCTACACCTTC. Translating it yields CASSTNNGGGSYGYTF. This rearrangement joins TRBV7-2 to TRBJ1-2; maybe TRBD1 (6 bases). CDR1 is SGHTA and CDR2 is FQGNSA in the germline V gene. This CDR3 is built from 16 residues. Trimming removed 6 bases from V and 4 bases from J, with 21 bases in between.

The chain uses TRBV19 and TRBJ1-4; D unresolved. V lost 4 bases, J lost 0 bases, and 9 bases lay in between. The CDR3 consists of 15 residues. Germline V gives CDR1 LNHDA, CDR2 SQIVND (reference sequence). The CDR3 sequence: CASSTLSSTNEKLFF. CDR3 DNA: TGTGCCAGTAGTACGCTCAGCTCAACTAATGAAAAACTGTTTTTT. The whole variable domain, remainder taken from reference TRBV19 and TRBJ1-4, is DGGITQSPKYLFRKEGQNVTLSCEQNLNHDAMYWYRQDPGQGLRLIYYSQIVNDFQKGDIAEGYSVSREKKESFPLTVTSAQKNPTAFYLCASSTLSSTNEKLFFGSGTQLSVL.

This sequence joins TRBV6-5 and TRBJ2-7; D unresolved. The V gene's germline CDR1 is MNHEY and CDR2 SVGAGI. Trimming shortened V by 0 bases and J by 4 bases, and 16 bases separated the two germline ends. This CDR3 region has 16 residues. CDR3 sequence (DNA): TGTGCCAGCAGTTACTCGTGGGGTAGGGCTGCATACGAGCAGTACTTC. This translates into CASSYSWGRAAYEQYF.

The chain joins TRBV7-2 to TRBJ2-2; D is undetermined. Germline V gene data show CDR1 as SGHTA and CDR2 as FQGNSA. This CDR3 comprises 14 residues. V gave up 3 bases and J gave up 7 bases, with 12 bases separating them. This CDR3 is CASSLRRIVGELFF. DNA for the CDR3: TGTGCCAGCAGCTTGCGACGGATAGTCGGGGAGCTGTTTTTT. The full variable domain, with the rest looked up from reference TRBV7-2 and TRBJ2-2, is GAGVSQSPSNKVTEKGKDVELRCDPISGHTALYWYRQSLGQGLEFLIYFQGNSAPDKSGLPSDRFSAERTGGSVSTLTIQRTQQEDSAVYLCASSLRRIVGELFFGEGSRLTVL.

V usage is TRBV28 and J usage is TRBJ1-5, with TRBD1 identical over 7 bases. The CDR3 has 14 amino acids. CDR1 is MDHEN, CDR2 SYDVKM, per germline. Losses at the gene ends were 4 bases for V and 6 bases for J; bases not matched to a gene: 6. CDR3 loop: CASSSPQGVQPQHF. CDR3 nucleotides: TGTGCCAGCAGTTCACCCCAGGGGGTTCAGCCCCAGCATTTT. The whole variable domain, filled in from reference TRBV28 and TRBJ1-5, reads DVKVTQSSRYLVKRTGEKVFLECVQDMDHENMFWYRQDPGLGLRLIYFSYDVKMKEKGDIPEGYSVSREKKERFSLILESASTNQTSMYLCASSSPQGVQPQHFGDGTRLSIL.

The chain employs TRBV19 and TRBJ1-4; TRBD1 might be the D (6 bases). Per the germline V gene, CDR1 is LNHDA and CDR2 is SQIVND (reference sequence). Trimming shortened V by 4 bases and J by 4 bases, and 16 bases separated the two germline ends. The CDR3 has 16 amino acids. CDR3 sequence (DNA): TGTGCCAGTAGTAGAGCGGGGGCAGGGATTAATGAAAAACTGTTTTTT. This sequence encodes CASSRAGAGINEKLFF.

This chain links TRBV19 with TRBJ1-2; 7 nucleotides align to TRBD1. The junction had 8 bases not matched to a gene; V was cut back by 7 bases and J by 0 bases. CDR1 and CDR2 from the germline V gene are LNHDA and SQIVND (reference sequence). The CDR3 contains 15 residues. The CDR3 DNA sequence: TGTGCCAGTAACCCGCAGGGGGTAGCTAACTATGGCTACACCTTC. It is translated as CASNPQGVANYGYTF.

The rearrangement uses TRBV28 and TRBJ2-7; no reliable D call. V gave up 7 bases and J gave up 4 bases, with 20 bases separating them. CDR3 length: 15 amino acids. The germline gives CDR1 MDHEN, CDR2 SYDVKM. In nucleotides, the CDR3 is TGTGCCAGCACAAAACAACTTATGCCCTCATACGAGCAGTACTTC. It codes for CASTKQLMPSYEQYF.